This T cell receptor beta chain was profiled in a study of regulatory T cells in long-lasting Graves disease. Whole-study results and caveats: The persistent group shared about 2,500 public clonotypes, more than the 950 to 1,000 shared by new patients.

This clonotype has at least ten counts. Its antigen is unidentified. Library construction for TCR beta used iRepertoire HTBI primers and Arm-PCR of CDR3 regions. Per the authors' pipeline: Throughout the samples, researchers identified 50 to 75 TRBV and some 14 TRBJ segments. TCRdb used MiXCR to reprocess the multiplex PCR reads, holding one entry per CDR3 protein. Clone size and V and J calls follow TCRdb, not the original study. Of under 450,000 distinct CDR3 sequences in the sample, around 23% were seen once. Indicated time point: persistent/refractory GD, antithyroid drugs over 5 years with positive TRAb. Construction of the TCR library relied on RNA isolated from PBMCs. The source of this sequence is a woman aged 40 to 50 with Graves disease. The sample consisted of peripheral blood mononuclear cells (PBMCs), taken when the disease was refractory, from a patient treated with antithyroid drugs.

CDR3 region: CASRSNTEAFF. The CDR3 DNA reads TGTGCCAGCAGATCGAACACTGAAGCTTTCTTT. The rearrangement joins TRBV28 to TRBJ1-1; no clear D gene. The CDR3 is 11 residues long. Germline loops: CDR1 MDHEN, CDR2 SYDVKM. Trimming left V 6 bases short and J 1 base short, with 3 bases between.